The next 29 T cell receptor beta chains were all read from a single sample in a study of cytomegalovirus exposure and HLA in healthy donors. The PCR was carried out with 60 Vbeta primers and 13 Jbeta primers. Profiled with immunoSEQ multiplex PCR; TCRdb holds only in-frame clones, not every one. The sample has about 67,000 clones, about 71% seen once. The sample taken for sequencing was PBMCs. These receptors came from a man aged 55 to 70 in good health and CMV-seropositive.

This chain connects TRBV5-6 to TRBJ2-3, with TRBD2 identical over 12 bases. V dropped 3 bases and J dropped 0; count of bases not matched to a gene: 11. The CDR3 runs 19 residues. CDR1 SGHDT and CDR2 YYEEEE come from the germline V gene. The CDR3 DNA reads as TGTGCCAGCAGCTACGGACTAGCGGGGCCCGGCGTGAGCACAGATACGCAGTATTTT. Protein sequence: CASSYGLAGPGVSTDTQYF.

The CDR3 region has the DNA TGTGCCAGCAGCTTGGGCGGTCTAAAATACAATGAGCAGTTCTTC. This codes for CASSLGGLKYNEQFF. This sequence joins TRBV5-4 and TRBJ2-1; D unresolved. Trimming removed 0 bases from V and 4 bases from J, with 11 bases in between. Per germline, CDR1 SGHNT and CDR2 YYREEE (reference sequence). The CDR3 is made up of 15 amino acids.

V gene TRBV11-3 combines with J gene TRBJ2-1, with TRBD2 identical over 14 bases. J lost 7 bases, V lost 3 bases, and 2 bases had no gene match. The V gene's germline CDR1 is SGHNT and CDR2 YENEEA. The length of the CDR3 is 15 residues. This chain's CDR3 is CASSFGTSGRNEQFF. The DNA for the CDR3 is TGTGCCAGCAGCTTCGGGACTAGCGGGAGAAATGAGCAGTTCTTC. Full variable domain (remainder filled in from reference TRBV11-3 and TRBJ2-1): EAGVVQSPRYKIIEKKQPVAFWCNPISGHNTLYWYLQNLGQGPELLIRYENEEAVDDSQLPKDRFSAERLKGVDSTLKIQPAELGDSAVYLCASSFGTSGRNEQFFGPGTRLTVL.

The chain links TRBV29-1 to TRBJ2-7; D may be TRBD1 (6 bases). The CDR3 totals 12 residues. Trimming took 6 bases from V and 1 from J, leaving 10 bases between them. Germline CDR1 and CDR2: SQVTM and ANQGSEA. The CDR3 nucleotides are TGCAGCGTCGCCACAGGGTCCTACGAGCAGTACTTC. Amino acids: CSVATGSYEQYF.

The chain recombines TRBV4-2 with TRBJ2-4, with 7 bases matching TRBD2. Germline loops: CDR1 LGHNA, CDR2 YNFKEQ. This CDR3 region has 16 residues. Trimming at V came to 6 bases and at J to 0 bases, leaving 8 bases not matched to a gene. In nucleotides, the CDR3 is TGTGCCAGCAGTCGAAGCGGGAATGGAGCCAAAAACATTCAGTACTTC. Translated: CASSRSGNGAKNIQYF.

The chain links TRBV28 to TRBJ1-6; 8 bases agree with TRBD1. Germline V gene sequence: CDR1 MDHEN, CDR2 SYDVKM. Trimming took 3 bases from V and 5 from J; bases not matched to a gene: 6. This CDR3 has 16 residues. CDR3 in DNA: TGTGCCAGCAGTTTCAGGGGGCTCACCGATAATTCACCCCTCCACTTT. The encoded protein is CASSFRGLTDNSPLHF.

The V gene is TRBV5-1, the J gene TRBJ1-1; maybe TRBD1 (6 bases). CDR1 is SGHRS, CDR2 YFSETQ, per germline. Trimming took 4 bases from V and 0 from J, leaving 7 bases between them. CDR3 length equals 13 residues. The CDR3 region is CASSGQLNTEAFF. CDR3 nucleotides: TGCGCCAGCAGCGGACAGTTGAACACTGAAGCTTTCTTT.

The chain is built from TRBV19 and TRBJ2-1; TRBD2 matches 13 bases. The CDR3 runs to 16 residues. CDR1 and CDR2 (germline): LNHDA, SQIVND (reference sequence). After removal of 5 bases from V and 8 bases from J, the junction contained 9 bases not matched to a gene. Written as DNA, the CDR3 is TGTGCCAGTAGTGCCCAACTAGCGGGAGGGGTCCATGAGCAGTTCTTC. This codes for CASSAQLAGGVHEQFF.

The chain couples TRBV2 to TRBJ2-1; 11 bases are shared with TRBD1. The CDR3 runs to 17 residues. Germline V gene lookup returns CDR1 SNHLY and CDR2 FYNNEI. The V gene end was trimmed by 2 bases and the J gene end by 8 bases; junction bases not matched to a gene: 11. The CDR3 sequence: CASSERDRGRVGDEQFF. The DNA of the CDR3 is TGTGCCAGCAGTGAAAGGGACAGGGGGAGGGTGGGCGATGAGCAGTTCTTC. The full variable domain, its missing parts supplied by reference TRBV2 and TRBJ2-1, is EPEVTQTPSHQVTQMGQEVILRCVPISNHLYFYWYRQILGQKVEFLVSFYNNEISEKSEIFDDQFSVERPDGSNFTLKIRSTKLEDSAMYFCASSERDRGRVGDEQFFGPGTRLTVL.

V is TRBV7-9 and J is TRBJ2-1, with 10 positions matching TRBD2. V lost 4 bases and J lost 4; bases outside the gene matches: 4. The germline gives CDR1 SEHNR, CDR2 FQNEAQ (reference sequence). The length of the CDR3 is 15 residues. In nucleotides, the CDR3 is TGTGCCAGCAGCTCTAGCGGGAGAGGTTACAATGAGCAGTTCTTC. It translates to CASSSSGRGYNEQFF.

This clone appeared a single time. The V and J genes are TRBV7-6 and TRBJ2-7; D possibly corresponds to TRBD1 (6 bases). The germline gives CDR1 SGHVS, CDR2 FNYEAQ. The CDR3 has 18 amino acids. Trimming pared 4 bases from V and 0 bases from J, leaving 22 bases between. The CDR3 region has the DNA TGTGCCAGCAGCTCGGAGACGGGTGGACAGCTGAGCTCCTACGAGCAGTACTTC. It encodes CASSSETGGQLSSYEQYF.

As for this clone: An end of the junction differs from the germline gene, which may be a read error. This chain connects TRBV6-5 to TRBJ2-4; possible D gene TRBD1, 6 bases. CDR1 and CDR2 from the germline V gene are MNHEY and SVGAGI. This CDR3 is 9 amino acids long. The DNA for the CDR3 is TGTGCCAGCAGTCCGGGACACACCTTC. The encoded protein is CASSPGHTF.

V usage is TRBV11-3 and J usage is TRBJ2-1; 8 bases match TRBD1. Per the germline V gene, CDR1 is SGHNT and CDR2 is YENEEA. This CDR3 spans 18 amino acids. J lost 3 bases, V lost 3 bases, and 13 bases had no gene match. The CDR3 DNA follows: TGTGCCAGCAGCTTCCGGGGGACAGGACGATTAGGCTACAATGAGCAGTTCTTC. Encoded protein: CASSFRGTGRLGYNEQFF.

V usage is TRBV5-1 and J usage is TRBJ2-1; 7 nucleotides align to TRBD2. V shed 4 bases, J shed 0 bases, and the junction held 4 bases outside the gene matches. The germline gives CDR1 SGHRS, CDR2 YFSETQ. This CDR3 contains 15 residues. CDR3 sequence (DNA): TGCGCCAGCAGCCCGACTAGCAACTCCTACAATGAGCAGTTCTTC. Translating gives CASSPTSNSYNEQFF. The whole variable domain, remainder taken from reference TRBV5-1 and TRBJ2-1, is KAGVTQTPRYLIKTRGQQVTLSCSPISGHRSVSWYQQTPGQGLQFLFEYFSETQRNKGNFPGRFSGRQFSNSRSEMNVSTLELGDSALYLCASSPTSNSYNEQFFGPGTRLTVL.

The chain is built from TRBV6-1 and TRBJ1-6; 9 bases agree with TRBD1. Germline trimming cut 7 bases from V and 9 bases from J; bases unmatched to any gene: 10. Per the germline V gene, CDR1 is MNHNS and CDR2 is SASEGT. The CDR3 loop spans 15 amino acids. CDR3 region: CASNEGQGGSSPLHF. The CDR3 DNA follows: TGTGCCAGCAACGAGGGACAGGGCGGTAGTTCACCCCTCCACTTT.

In the case of this clone: The germline gene is not matched at one end of the junction; a read error may be the cause. V gene TRBV29-1 combines with J gene TRBJ2-7; maybe TRBD1 (6 bases). The CDR3 sequence is 14 residues long. From germline, CDR1 is SQVTM and CDR2 ANQGSEA. The CDR3 protein is CSAEGTGKGYGQYF. The CDR3 DNA reads TGCAGCGCTGAGGGTACAGGGAAAGGGTACGGGCAGTACTTC.

This clone came up once. The chain recombines TRBV6-5 with TRBJ2-5, with D perhaps matching TRBD1 (5 bases). The CDR3 covers 13 residues. Germline assignment: CDR1 MNHEY and CDR2 SVGAGI. V was clipped by 5 bases and J by 7 bases, with 14 bases between them. This CDR3 is CASSERTQGTQYF. CDR3 nucleotide sequence: TGTGCCAGCAGTGAAAGGACCCAGGGGACCCAGTACTTC.

This clone has a handful of counts. V is TRBV1 and J is TRBJ1-5; the table assigns TRBD1, which was not confirmed against the DNA. TRBV1 is a listed pseudogene. The CDR3 is 15 residues long. The CDR3 loop is CTSSQDGDRAQPQHF. In nucleotides, the CDR3 is TGCACCAGCAGCCAAGATGGCGACAGAGCTCAGCCCCAGCATTTT.

The rearrangement joins TRBV28 to TRBJ1-4; D ambiguous. Trimming removed 1 base at V and 8 bases at J, with 20 bases between. The length of the CDR3 is 17 residues. Germline assignment: CDR1 MDHEN and CDR2 SYDVKM. CDR3 sequence reads: CASSLLGQEEAGEKLFF. CDR3 DNA: TGTGCCAGCAGTTTATTGGGCCAGGAAGAGGCGGGAGAAAAACTGTTTTTT.

The genes are TRBV5-1 and TRBJ2-5; 7 nucleotides agree with TRBD1. The DNA end lines up better with TRBJ2-7; the J call may be wrong. The CDR3 loop spans 14 amino acids. Germline lookup yields CDR1 SGHRS and CDR2 YFSETQ. For the CDR3, the DNA is TGCGCCAGCACACAGGGGACGGGCGTCCACGAGCAGTACTTC. Translation gives CASTQGTGVHEQYF.

V and J are TRBV5-5 and TRBJ2-5, with D perhaps TRBD1 (6 bases). The DNA end is a closer match to TRBJ2-7, so the J assignment may be wrong. From germline, CDR1 is SGHKS and CDR2 YYEKEE (reference sequence). This CDR3 comprises 15 residues. In nucleotides, the CDR3 is TGTGCCAGCAGCAAGGGACATGTCAGCTCCTACGAGCAGTACTTC. Protein sequence: CASSKGHVSSYEQYF.

This clone was recorded only once. J is TRBJ1-2 and V is TRBV5-1; 12 positions match TRBD1. The germline gives CDR1 SGHRS, CDR2 YFSETQ. This CDR3 has 17 amino acids. With 4 bases clipped from V and 4 bases from J, the junction kept 11 bases outside the gene matches. CDR3 DNA: TGCGCCAGCAGCCGTTCCGGGACAGGGGGCGAAGGCTATGGCTACACCTTC. This sequence encodes CASSRSGTGGEGYGYTF.

This chain connects TRBV5-1 to TRBJ2-3, with TRBD1 matching over 10 bases. The trim removed 0 bases at V and 3 bases at J, leaving 4 bases unmatched. The CDR3 runs to 16 residues. CDR1 SGHRS and CDR2 YFSETQ come from the germline V gene. In DNA, the CDR3 is TGCGCCAGCAGCTTGGAGGGACAGGGGACGACAGATACGCAGTATTTT. Translated: CASSLEGQGTTDTQYF.

The chain uses TRBV7-6 and TRBJ1-1; D might be TRBD1 (6 bases). The V end lost 0 bases, the J end lost 0 bases, and 11 bases lay between the germline ends. CDR1 is SGHVS, CDR2 FNYEAQ, per germline. The CDR3 is 16 residues long. The CDR3 protein is CASSLASGQLNTEAFF. The CDR3 region has the DNA TGTGCCAGCAGCTTAGCCAGCGGACAGTTGAACACTGAAGCTTTCTTT. The full variable domain, with the rest looked up from reference TRBV7-6 and TRBJ1-1, is GAGVSQSPRYKVTKRGQDVALRCDPISGHVSLYWYRQALGQGPEFLTYFNYEAQQDKSGLPNDRFSAERPEGSISTLTIQRTEQRDSAMYRCASSLASGQLNTEAFFGQGTRLTVV.

The count of this clone is one. The chain combines TRBV6-6 with TRBJ2-7, with 8 nucleotides matching TRBD1. The ends lost 6 bases at V and 0 bases at J; junction bases unmatched: 10. Germline CDR1 reads MNHNY; CDR2 reads SVGAGI (reference sequence). This CDR3 has 16 amino acids. This CDR3 reads CASSVGQGGVSYEQYF. Here the CDR3 DNA reads TGTGCCAGCAGCGTTGGACAGGGTGGTGTCTCCTACGAGCAGTACTTC.

In this sample, this clone turned up once. The chain employs TRBV2 and TRBJ1-2, with D perhaps matching TRBD1 (6 bases). Germline CDR1 SNHLY, CDR2 FYNNEI. Trimming shortened V by 1 base and J by 2 bases, and 8 bases separated the two germline ends. The CDR3 covers 14 residues. CDR3 region: CASSEGGQNYGYTF. The CDR3 DNA is TGTGCCAGCAGTGAAGGGGGGCAGAACTATGGCTACACCTTC.

CDR3 nucleotides: TGTGCCAGCTCACCACAGGGCAGGGCATCCACCGGGGAGCTGTTTTTT. It specifies CASSPQGRASTGELFF. The rearrangement joins TRBV18 to TRBJ2-2; a weak D match, TRBD1 (5 bases). The CDR3 loop spans 16 amino acids. Germline V lookup: CDR1 KGHSH, CDR2 LQKENI. V was shortened by 1 base and J by 4 bases, with 13 bases between the two germline ends.

The rearrangement joins TRBV7-6 to TRBJ2-5; D is ambiguous. The J call may not be correct, given that the DNA end is closer to TRBJ2-7. Germline values: CDR1 SGHVS, CDR2 FNYEAQ. The CDR3 totals 15 residues. This CDR3 is CASSFSAAQAYEQYF. The CDR3 DNA reads TGTGCCAGCAGCTTCTCTGCCGCCCAAGCCTACGAGCAGTACTTC.

This chain connects TRBV10-3 to TRBJ1-2, with a tentative D call TRBD1 (5 bases). Trimming removed 0 bases from V and 6 bases from J, with 11 bases in between. Germline V CDR1 and CDR2: ENHRY, SYGVKD. The CDR3 spans 14 residues. For the CDR3, the DNA is TGTGCCATCAGTGAGTCATGGAAGACAGATGGCTACACCTTC. Protein product: CAISESWKTDGYTF.